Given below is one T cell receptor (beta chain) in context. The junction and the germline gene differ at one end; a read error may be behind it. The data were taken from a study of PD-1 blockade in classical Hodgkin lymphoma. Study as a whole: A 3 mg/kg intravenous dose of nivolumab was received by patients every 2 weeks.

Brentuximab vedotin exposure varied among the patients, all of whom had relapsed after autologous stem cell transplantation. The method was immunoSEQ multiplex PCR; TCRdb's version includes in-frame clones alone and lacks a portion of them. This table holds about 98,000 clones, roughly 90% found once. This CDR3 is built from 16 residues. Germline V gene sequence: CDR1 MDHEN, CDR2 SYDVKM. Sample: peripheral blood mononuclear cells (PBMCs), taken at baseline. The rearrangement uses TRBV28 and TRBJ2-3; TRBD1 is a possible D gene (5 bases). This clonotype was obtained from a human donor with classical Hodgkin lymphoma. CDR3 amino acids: CASRITGQLHTYTQYF. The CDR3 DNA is TGTGCCAGCAGGATTACAGGCCAACTTCACACATATACGCAGTATTTT.